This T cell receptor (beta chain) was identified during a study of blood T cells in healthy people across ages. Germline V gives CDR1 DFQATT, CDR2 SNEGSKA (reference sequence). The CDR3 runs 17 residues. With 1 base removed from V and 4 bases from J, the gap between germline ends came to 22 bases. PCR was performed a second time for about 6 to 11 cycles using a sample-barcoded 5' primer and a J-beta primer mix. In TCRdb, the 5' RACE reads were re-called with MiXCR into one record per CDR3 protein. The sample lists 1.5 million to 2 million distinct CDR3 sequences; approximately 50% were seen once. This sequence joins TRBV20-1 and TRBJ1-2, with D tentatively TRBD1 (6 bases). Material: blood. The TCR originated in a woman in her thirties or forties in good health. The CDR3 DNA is TGCAGTGCTAGAGTATCTTTTTGGGGGGGCGCCGGCTATGGCTACACCTTC. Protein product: CSARVSFWGGAGYGYTF.